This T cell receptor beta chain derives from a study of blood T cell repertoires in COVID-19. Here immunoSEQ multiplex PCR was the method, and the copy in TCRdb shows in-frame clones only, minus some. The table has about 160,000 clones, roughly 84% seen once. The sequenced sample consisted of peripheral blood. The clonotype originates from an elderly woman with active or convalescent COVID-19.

This chain's CDR3 is CASSPHSYEQYF. The CDR3 DNA follows: TGTGCCAGCAGCCCCCACAGTTACGAGCAGTACTTC. V and J are TRBV7-2 and TRBJ2-7; D call uncertain. The CDR3 covers 12 residues. Trimming took off 5 bases at V and 4 bases at J, with 9 bases between the two ends. Germline V gives CDR1 SGHTA, CDR2 FQGNSA.